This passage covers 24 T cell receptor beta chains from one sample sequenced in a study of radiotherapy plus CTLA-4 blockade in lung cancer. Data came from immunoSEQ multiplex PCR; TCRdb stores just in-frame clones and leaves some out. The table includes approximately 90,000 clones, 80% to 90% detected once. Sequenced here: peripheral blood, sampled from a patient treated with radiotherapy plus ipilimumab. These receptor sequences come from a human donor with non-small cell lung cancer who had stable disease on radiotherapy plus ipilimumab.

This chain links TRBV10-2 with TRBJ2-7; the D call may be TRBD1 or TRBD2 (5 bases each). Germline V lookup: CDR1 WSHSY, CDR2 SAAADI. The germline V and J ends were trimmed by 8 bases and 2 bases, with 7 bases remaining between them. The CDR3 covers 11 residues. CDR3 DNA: TGCGCCAGCGAGGGGACCTACGAGCAGTACTTC. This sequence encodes CASEGTYEQYF.

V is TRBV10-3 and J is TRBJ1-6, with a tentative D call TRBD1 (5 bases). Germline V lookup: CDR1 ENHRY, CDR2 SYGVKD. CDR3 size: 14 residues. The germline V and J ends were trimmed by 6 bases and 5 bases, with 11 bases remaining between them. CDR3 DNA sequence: TGTGCCATCAGCCAAGACAGTAATAATTCACCCCTCCACTTT. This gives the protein CAISQDSNNSPLHF.

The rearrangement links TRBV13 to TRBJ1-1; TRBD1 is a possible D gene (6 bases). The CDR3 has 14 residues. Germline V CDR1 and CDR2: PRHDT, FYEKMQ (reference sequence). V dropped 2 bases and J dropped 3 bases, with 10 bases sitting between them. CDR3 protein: CASSLLQGYTEAFF. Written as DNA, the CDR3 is TGTGCCAGCAGCTTATTACAGGGTTACACTGAAGCTTTCTTT.

CDR3 in DNA: TGTGCCAGCAGTTATTGGGGGACAGGGAGTGATGAGCAGTTCTTC. This gives the protein CASSYWGTGSDEQFF. The chain links TRBV6-5 to TRBJ2-1, with 9 nucleotides matching TRBD1. V shed 3 bases, J shed 8 bases, and the junction held 8 bases outside the gene matches. Germline CDR1 MNHEY, CDR2 SVGAGI. This CDR3 has 15 residues.

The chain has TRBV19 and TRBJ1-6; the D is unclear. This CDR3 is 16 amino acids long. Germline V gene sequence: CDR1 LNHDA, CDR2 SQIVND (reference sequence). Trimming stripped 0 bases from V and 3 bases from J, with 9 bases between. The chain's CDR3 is CASSIEGRNYNSPLHF. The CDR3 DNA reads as TGTGCCAGTAGTATAGAAGGTCGGAACTATAATTCACCCCTCCACTTT.

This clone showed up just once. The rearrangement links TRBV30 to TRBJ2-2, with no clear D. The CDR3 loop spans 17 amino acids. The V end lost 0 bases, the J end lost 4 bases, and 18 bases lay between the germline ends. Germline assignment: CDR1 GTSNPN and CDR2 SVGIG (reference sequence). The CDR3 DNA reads TGTGCCTGGAGTGTACTAATCAGCGTCCCCCGCACCGGGGAGCTGTTTTTT. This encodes CAWSVLISVPRTGELFF.

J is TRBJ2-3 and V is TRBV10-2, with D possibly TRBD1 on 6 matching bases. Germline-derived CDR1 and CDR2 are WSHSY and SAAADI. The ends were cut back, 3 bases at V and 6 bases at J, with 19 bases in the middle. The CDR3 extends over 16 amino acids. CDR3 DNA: TGCGCCAGCAGTGACCTACAGGGTTCTCCCCGGGATACGCAGTATTTT. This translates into CASSDLQGSPRDTQYF.

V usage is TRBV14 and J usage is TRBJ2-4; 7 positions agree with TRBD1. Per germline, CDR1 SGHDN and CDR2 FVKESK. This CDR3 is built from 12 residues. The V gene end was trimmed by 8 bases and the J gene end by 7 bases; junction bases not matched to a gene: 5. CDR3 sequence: CASGWDSNIQYF. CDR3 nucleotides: TGTGCCAGCGGCTGGGACAGTAACATTCAGTACTTC.

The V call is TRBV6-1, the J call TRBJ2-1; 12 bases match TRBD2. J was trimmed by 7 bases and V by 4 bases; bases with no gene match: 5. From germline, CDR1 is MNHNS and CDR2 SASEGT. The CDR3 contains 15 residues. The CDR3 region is CASSGLAGVQNEQFF. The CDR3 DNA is TGTGCCAGCAGTGGACTAGCGGGAGTGCAAAATGAGCAGTTCTTC.

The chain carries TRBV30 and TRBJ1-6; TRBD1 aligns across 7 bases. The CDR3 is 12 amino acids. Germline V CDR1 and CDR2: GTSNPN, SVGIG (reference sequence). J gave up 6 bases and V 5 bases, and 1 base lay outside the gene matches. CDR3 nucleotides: TGTGCCTGGGGGGACAGTAATTCACCCCTCCACTTT. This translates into CAWGDSNSPLHF.

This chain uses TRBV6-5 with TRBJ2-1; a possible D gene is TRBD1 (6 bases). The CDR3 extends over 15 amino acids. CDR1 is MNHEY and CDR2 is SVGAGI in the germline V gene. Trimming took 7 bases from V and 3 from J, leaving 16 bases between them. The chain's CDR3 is CASTATGPDYNEQFF. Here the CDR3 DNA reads TGTGCCAGCACCGCAACAGGGCCCGACTACAATGAGCAGTTCTTC.

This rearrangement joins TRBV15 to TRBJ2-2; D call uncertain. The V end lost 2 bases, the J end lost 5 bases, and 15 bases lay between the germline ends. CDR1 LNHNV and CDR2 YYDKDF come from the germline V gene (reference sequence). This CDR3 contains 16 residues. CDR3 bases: TGTGCCACCAGCAGATCCAACTGGGGTGAAACCGGGGAGCTGTTTTTT. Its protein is CATSRSNWGETGELFF.

In DNA form, the CDR3 reads TGTGCCAGCAGTTCCTCGGGATCCGAGCAGTACTTC. It yields the protein CASSSSGSEQYF. The V call is TRBV11-2, the J call TRBJ2-7; TRBD2 might be the D (5 bases). CDR1 is SGHAT and CDR2 is FQNNGV in the germline V gene. The V end was cut by 6 bases, the J end by 6 bases, with 12 bases between. CDR3 size: 12 residues.

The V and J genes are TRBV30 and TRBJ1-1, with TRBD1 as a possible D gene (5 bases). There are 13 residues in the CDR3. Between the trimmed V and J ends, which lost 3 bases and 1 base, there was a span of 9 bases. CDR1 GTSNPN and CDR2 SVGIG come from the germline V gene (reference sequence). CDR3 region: CAWRQDSNTEAFF. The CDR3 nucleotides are TGTGCCTGGAGACAGGACTCGAACACTGAAGCTTTCTTT. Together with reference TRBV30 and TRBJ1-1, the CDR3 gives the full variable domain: SQTIHQWPATLVQPVGSPLSLECTVEGTSNPNLYWYRQAAGRGLQLLFYSVGIGQISSEVPQNLSASRPQDRQFILSSKKLLLSDSGFYLCAWRQDSNTEAFFGQGTRLTVV.

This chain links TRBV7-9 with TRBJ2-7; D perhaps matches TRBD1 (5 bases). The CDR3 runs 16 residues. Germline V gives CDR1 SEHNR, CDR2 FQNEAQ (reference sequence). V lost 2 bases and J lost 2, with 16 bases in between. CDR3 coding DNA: TGTGCCAGCAGCTTATCCATTGGAGACAGTACCTACGAGCAGTACTTC. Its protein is CASSLSIGDSTYEQYF. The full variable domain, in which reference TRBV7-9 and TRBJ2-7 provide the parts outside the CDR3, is DTGVSQNPRHKITKRGQNVTFRCDPISEHNRLYWYRQTLGQGPEFLTYFQNEAQLEKSRLLSDRFSAERPKGSFSTLEIQRTEQGDSAMYLCASSLSIGDSTYEQYFGPGTRLTVT.

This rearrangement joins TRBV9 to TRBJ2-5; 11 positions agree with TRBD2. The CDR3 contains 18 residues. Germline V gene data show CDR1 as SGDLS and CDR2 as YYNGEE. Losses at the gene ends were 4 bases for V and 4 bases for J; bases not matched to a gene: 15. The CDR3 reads CASSTLAGGRRVSETQYF. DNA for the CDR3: TGTGCCAGCAGCACCCTAGCGGGGGGCCGCCGGGTGTCAGAGACCCAGTACTTC.

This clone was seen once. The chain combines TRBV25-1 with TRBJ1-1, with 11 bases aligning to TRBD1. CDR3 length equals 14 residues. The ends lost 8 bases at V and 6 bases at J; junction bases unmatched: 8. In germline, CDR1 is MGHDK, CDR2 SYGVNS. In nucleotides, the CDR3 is TGTGCCAGCGCCCGGACAGGGGGCAAGTCTGAAGCTTTCTTT. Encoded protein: CASARTGGKSEAFF.

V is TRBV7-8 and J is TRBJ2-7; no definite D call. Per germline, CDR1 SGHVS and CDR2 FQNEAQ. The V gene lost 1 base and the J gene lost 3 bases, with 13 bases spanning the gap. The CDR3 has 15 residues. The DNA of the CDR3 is TGTGCCAGCAGCTTAGAGTCGGGCTCCCTCTACGAGCAGTACTTC. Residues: CASSLESGSLYEQYF.

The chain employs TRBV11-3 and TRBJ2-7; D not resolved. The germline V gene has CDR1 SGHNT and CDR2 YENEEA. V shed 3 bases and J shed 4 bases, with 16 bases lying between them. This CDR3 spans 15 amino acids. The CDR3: CASSLGPDLLYEQYF. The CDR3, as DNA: TGTGCCAGCAGCTTGGGCCCGGACCTACTATACGAGCAGTACTTC.

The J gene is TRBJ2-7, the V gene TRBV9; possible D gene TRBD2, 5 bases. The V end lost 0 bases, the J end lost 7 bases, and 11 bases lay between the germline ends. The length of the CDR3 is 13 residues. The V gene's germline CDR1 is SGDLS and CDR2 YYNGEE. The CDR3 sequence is CASSVGEGWEQYF. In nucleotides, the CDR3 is TGTGCCAGCAGCGTAGGTGAGGGATGGGAGCAGTACTTC.

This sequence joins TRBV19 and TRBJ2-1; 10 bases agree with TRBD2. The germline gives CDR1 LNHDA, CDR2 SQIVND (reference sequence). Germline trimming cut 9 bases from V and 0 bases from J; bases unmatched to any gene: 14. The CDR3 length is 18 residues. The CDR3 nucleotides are TGTGCCAGGAGGGGGACTAGCGCAAGACCCAGCTCCTACAATGAGCAGTTCTTC. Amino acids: CARRGTSARPSSYNEQFF. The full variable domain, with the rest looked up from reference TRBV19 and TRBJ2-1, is DGGITQSPKYLFRKEGQNVTLSCEQNLNHDAMYWYRQDPGQGLRLIYYSQIVNDFQKGDIAEGYSVSREKKESFPLTVTSAQKNPTAFYLCARRGTSARPSSYNEQFFGPGTRLTVL.

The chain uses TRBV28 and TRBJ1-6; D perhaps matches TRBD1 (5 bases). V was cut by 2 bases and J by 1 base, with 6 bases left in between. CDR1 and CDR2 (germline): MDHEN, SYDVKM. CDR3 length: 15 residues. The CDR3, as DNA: TGTGCCAGCAGTTTAAGGGGTTCCTATAATTCACCCCTCCACTTT. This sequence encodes CASSLRGSYNSPLHF.

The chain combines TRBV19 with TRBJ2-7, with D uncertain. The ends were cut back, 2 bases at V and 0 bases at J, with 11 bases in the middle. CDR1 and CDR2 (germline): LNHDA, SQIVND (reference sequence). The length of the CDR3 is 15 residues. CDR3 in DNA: TGTGCCAGTAGTATATTCGTCACCAGCTCCTACGAGCAGTACTTC. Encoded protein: CASSIFVTSSYEQYF.

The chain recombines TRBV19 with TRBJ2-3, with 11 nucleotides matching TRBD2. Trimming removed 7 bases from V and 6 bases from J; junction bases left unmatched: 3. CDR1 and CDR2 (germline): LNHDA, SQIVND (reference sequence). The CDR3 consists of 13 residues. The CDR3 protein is CASTSGGRDTQYF. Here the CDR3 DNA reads TGTGCCAGTACTAGCGGGGGGCGGGATACGCAGTATTTT.